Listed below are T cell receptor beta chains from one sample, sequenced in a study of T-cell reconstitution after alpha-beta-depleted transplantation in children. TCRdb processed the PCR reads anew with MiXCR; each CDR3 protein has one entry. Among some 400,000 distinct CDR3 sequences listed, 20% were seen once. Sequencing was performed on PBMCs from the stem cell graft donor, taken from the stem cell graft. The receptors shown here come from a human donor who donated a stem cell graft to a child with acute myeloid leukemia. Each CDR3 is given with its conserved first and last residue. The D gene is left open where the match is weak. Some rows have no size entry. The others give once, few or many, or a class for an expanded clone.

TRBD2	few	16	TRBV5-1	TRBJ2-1	TGCGCCAGCAGCTTGTTGCAGCGGGAGGGCCGCAATGAGCAGTTCTTC	CASSLLQREGRNEQFF
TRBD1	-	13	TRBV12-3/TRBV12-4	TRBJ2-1	TGTGCCACCGGACAGGTGGCGTACAATGAGCAGTTCTTC	CATGQVAYNEQFF
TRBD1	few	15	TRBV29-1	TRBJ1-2	TGCAGCGCCTTAGGGACAGGGACGGTGGAGTATGGCTACACCTTC	CSALGTGTVEYGYTF
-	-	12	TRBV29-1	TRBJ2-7	TGCAGCGTTAAGGGGAGGGGGTACGAGCAGTACTTC	CSVKGRGYEQYF
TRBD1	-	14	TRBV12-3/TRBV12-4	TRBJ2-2	TGTGCCAGCAGGTTGACAGGGGGCACCGGGGAGCTGTTTTTT	CASRLTGGTGELFF
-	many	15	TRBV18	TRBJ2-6	TGTGCCAGCTCGTCGACAGGATCTGGGGCCAACGTCCTGACTTTC	CASSSTGSGANVLTF
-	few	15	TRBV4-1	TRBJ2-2	TGCGCCAGCAGCCAAGAGGGGACTCACACCGGGGAGCTGTTTTTT	CASSQEGTHTGELFF
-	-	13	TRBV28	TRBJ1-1	TGTGCCAGCAGTTTAGCGGCCAGTCCTGAAGCTTTCTTT	CASSLAASPEAFF
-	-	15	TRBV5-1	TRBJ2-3	TGCGCCAGCAGCTTTCTCCGGGACCGTGCAGATACGCAGTATTTT	CASSFLRDRADTQYF
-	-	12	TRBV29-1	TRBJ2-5	TGCAGCGTTGGGGGGACGCCGGAGACCCAGTACTTC	CSVGGTPETQYF
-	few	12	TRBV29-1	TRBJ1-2	TGCAGCGTTGAAGATGGGGGATATGGCTACACCTTC	CSVEDGGYGYTF
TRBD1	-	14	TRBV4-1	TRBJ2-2	TGCGCCAGCAGCTTTGACAGGGACACCGGGGAGCTGTTTTTT	CASSFDRDTGELFF
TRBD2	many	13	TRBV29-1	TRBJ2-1	TGCAGCGTTGATAGAGCGGGAGGCAATGAGCAGTTCTTC	CSVDRAGGNEQFF
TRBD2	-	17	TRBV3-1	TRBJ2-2	TGTGCCAGCAGCCCCCAACTAGCGGGGGCGAACACCGGGGAGCTGTTTTTT	CASSPQLAGANTGELFF
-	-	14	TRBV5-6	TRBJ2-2	TGTGCCAGCAGCTTGATGACGCCGACCGGGGAGCTGTTTTTT	CASSLMTPTGELFF
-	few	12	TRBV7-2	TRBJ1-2	TGTGCCAGCAGCACTCTCGCCCGTGGCTACACCTTC	CASSTLARGYTF
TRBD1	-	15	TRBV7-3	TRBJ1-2	TGTGCCAGCAGCCCAGGCGACAGGGGACACTATGGCTACACCTTC	CASSPGDRGHYGYTF
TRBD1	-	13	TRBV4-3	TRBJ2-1	TGCGCCAGCAGCCAGGACAGGGGAGGCGGGCAGTTCTTC	CASSQDRGGGQFF
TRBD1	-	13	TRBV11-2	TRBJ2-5	TGTGCCAGCAGCATGGGACAGCAAGAGACCCAGTACTTC	CASSMGQQETQYF
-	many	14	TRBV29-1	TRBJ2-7	TGCAGCGTTGCCGCCGCTAGGGATACCTACGAGCAGTACTTC	CSVAAARDTYEQYF